This T cell receptor beta chain was obtained from a study of blood T cell repertoires in COVID-19. Turning to the study itself: Spain, Italy and the United States supplied samples that represented acute and convalescent COVID-19. PBMCs, B-cell-depleted T cells, or T cells provided the cDNA or gDNA that made up the material.

The germline V gene has CDR1 LNHNV and CDR2 YYDKDF (reference sequence). The CDR3 is 16 residues long. Trimming removed 4 bases from V and 2 bases from J; junction bases left unmatched: 10. The protocol was immunoSEQ multiplex PCR, while the TCRdb copy is restricted to in-frame clones and leaves out a portion. The repertoire holds 300,000 to 450,000 clones, with 85% to 90% as singletons. This clonotype originated in a human donor in a cohort sampled during active COVID-19. The sample comprised peripheral blood. The J gene is TRBJ1-2, the V gene TRBV15; 7 nucleotides agree with TRBD1. CDR3 nucleotide sequence: TGTGCCACCAGCATCAGAAGCACGGGACAGAACTATGGCTACACCTTC. Translated: CATSIRSTGQNYGYTF.